Below, 30 T cell receptor beta chains from the same sample are listed, as sequenced in a study of neoadjuvant nivolumab and ipilimumab in lung cancer. Only in-frame clones appear in the TCRdb table, and some are missing; sequencing was by immunoSEQ multiplex PCR. The sample has 25,000 to 30,000 clones; 83% are singletons. Sequenced here: tumor tissue, sampled after neoadjuvant nivolumab, alone or with ipilimumab, at or shortly before surgery. The receptors were gathered from an adult with non-small cell lung cancer.

The V and J genes are TRBV19 and TRBJ2-7, with D unclear. The CDR3 is made up of 17 amino acids. CDR1 and CDR2 (germline): LNHDA, SQIVND (reference sequence). The ends were cut back, 6 bases at V and 3 bases at J, with 24 bases in the middle. CDR3: CASSSQPTTTAVYEQYF. The CDR3 DNA follows: TGTGCCAGTAGCTCACAACCGACAACCACTGCCGTCTACGAGCAGTACTTC.

The chain is built from TRBV15 and TRBJ2-6; weak D call: TRBD1 (6 bases). V was shortened by 0 bases and J by 2 bases, with 11 bases between the two germline ends. The CDR3 is 17 residues long. Germline CDR1 and CDR2: LNHNV and YYDKDF (reference sequence). CDR3 in amino acids: CATSRDPQGAGANVLTF. CDR3 sequence (DNA): TGTGCCACCAGCAGAGATCCACAGGGAGCTGGGGCCAACGTCCTGACTTTC.

The J gene is TRBJ2-1, the V gene TRBV29-1; tentatively, D is TRBD2 (5 bases). This CDR3 is built from 15 residues. Trimming left V 0 bases short and J 5 bases short, with 14 bases between. CDR1 is SQVTM and CDR2 is ANQGSEA in the germline V gene. CDR3 residues: CSVEDVEGLDNEQFF. The CDR3 DNA follows: TGCAGCGTTGAAGATGTCGAGGGTTTGGACAATGAGCAGTTCTTC.

V and J are TRBV30 and TRBJ2-7, with 9 bases identical to TRBD2. Germline CDR1 and CDR2: GTSNPN and SVGIG (reference sequence). This CDR3 region has 14 residues. Trimming took 5 bases from V and 2 from J; bases not matched to a gene: 7. The CDR3 bases are TGTGCCTGGGAGAGTAGCGGGGGAGCCTACGAGCAGTACTTC. It codes for CAWESSGGAYEQYF.

The chain joins TRBV29-1 to TRBJ2-7; D not resolved. V shed 4 bases and J shed 6 bases, with 25 bases lying between them. The CDR3 is 16 amino acids. Germline CDR1 reads SQVTM; CDR2 reads ANQGSEA. CDR3 DNA: TGCAGCGTTGCGGGCTTAGAGACTCTATCTTCGGGCGAGCAGTACTTC. Its translation: CSVAGLETLSSGEQYF.

The rearrangement uses TRBV7-2 and TRBJ2-3; no firm D call. The CDR3 is 14 amino acids. V lost 0 bases and J 1 base, leaving 5 bases between the germline ends. Germline V lookup: CDR1 SGHTA, CDR2 FQGNSA. CDR3 amino acids: CASSLAYGTDTQYF. The CDR3 bases are TGTGCCAGCAGCTTAGCGTATGGCACAGATACGCAGTATTTT.

This clone was seen only a few times. The chain links TRBV7-9 to TRBJ2-3; no clear D gene. Germline values: CDR1 SEHNR, CDR2 FQNEAQ (reference sequence). The ends were cut back, 1 base at V and 1 base at J, with 9 bases in the middle. CDR3 length equals 15 residues. The CDR3 nucleotides are TGTGCCAGCAGCTTAGTTGGGGAAGGCACAGATACGCAGTATTTT. This gives the protein CASSLVGEGTDTQYF.

The chain carries TRBV5-5 and TRBJ2-1, with D tentatively TRBD1 (5 bases). Trimming stripped 4 bases from V and 10 bases from J, with 18 bases between. The CDR3 loop spans 14 amino acids. Germline CDR1 SGHKS, CDR2 YYEKEE (reference sequence). CDR3 coding DNA: TGTGCCAGCAGCCGATCCAGGGTTGCAAAAGAGCAGTTCTTC. This translates into CASSRSRVAKEQFF.

CDR3 in amino acids: CASSLVSGITSSYNSPLHF. CDR3 bases: TGCGCCAGCAGCTTGGTGTCAGGGATCACAAGCTCCTATAATTCACCCCTCCACTTT. V gene TRBV5-1 combines with J gene TRBJ1-6, with D possibly matching TRBD1 (5 bases). V lost 0 bases and J lost 0, with 16 bases in between. The CDR3 sequence is 19 residues long. Germline V CDR1 and CDR2: SGHRS, YFSETQ.

The V gene is TRBV5-1, the J gene TRBJ1-2; weak D call: TRBD1 (6 bases). V lost 2 bases and J lost 2, with 10 bases in between. The V gene's germline CDR1 is SGHRS and CDR2 YFSETQ. This CDR3 has 14 amino acids. The CDR3 loop is CASSLTTGNYGYTF. Here the CDR3 DNA reads TGCGCCAGCAGCTTAACAACAGGGAACTATGGCTACACCTTC. Together with reference TRBV5-1 and TRBJ1-2, the CDR3 gives the full variable domain: KAGVTQTPRYLIKTRGQQVTLSCSPISGHRSVSWYQQTPGQGLQFLFEYFSETQRNKGNFPGRFSGRQFSNSRSEMNVSTLELGDSALYLCASSLTTGNYGYTFGSGTRLTVV.

V usage is TRBV29-1 and J usage is TRBJ2-2; D remains ambiguous. The CDR3 is 11 residues long. The V end was cut by 5 bases, the J end by 8 bases, with 9 bases between. Germline CDR1 SQVTM, CDR2 ANQGSEA. CDR3 nucleotides: TGCAGCGTTCCTCGAAAGGGGGAGCTGTTTTTT. Translation gives CSVPRKGELFF.

This chain joins TRBV10-3 and TRBJ2-7; unclear D gene. CDR3 size: 17 residues. Germline V gene data show CDR1 as ENHRY and CDR2 as SYGVKD. With 0 bases removed from V and 1 base from J, the gap between germline ends came to 16 bases. The CDR3 reads CAISESQGTGFSYEQYF. CDR3 bases: TGTGCCATCAGTGAGTCGCAAGGAACGGGTTTTTCCTACGAGCAGTACTTC.

This rearrangement joins TRBV30 to TRBJ1-5; TRBD1 agrees at 9 bases. CDR3 size: 15 residues. Germline CDR1 and CDR2: GTSNPN and SVGIG (reference sequence). V was pared by 2 bases and J by 4 bases, with 6 bases of the junction left unmatched. CDR3 residues: CAWSPTGGINQPQHF. CDR3 bases: TGTGCCTGGAGTCCGACAGGGGGTATTAATCAGCCCCAGCATTTT. The whole variable domain, remainder taken from reference TRBV30 and TRBJ1-5, is SQTIHQWPATLVQPVGSPLSLECTVEGTSNPNLYWYRQAAGRGLQLLFYSVGIGQISSEVPQNLSASRPQDRQFILSSKKLLLSDSGFYLCAWSPTGGINQPQHFGDGTRLSIL.

This chain joins TRBV30 and TRBJ2-5; 9 bases match TRBD1. There are 18 residues in the CDR3. CDR1 GTSNPN and CDR2 SVGIG come from the germline V gene (reference sequence). The J segment lost 4 bases and the V segment lost 2 bases, leaving 17 bases of the junction unmatched. Here the CDR3 reads CAWSIGTGRAGRGETQYF. In DNA form, the CDR3 reads TGTGCCTGGAGTATCGGGACAGGGCGCGCCGGTAGGGGAGAGACCCAGTACTTC.

The sample holds one count of this clone. The rearrangement uses TRBV5-1 and TRBJ2-1; 8 nucleotides match TRBD2. Germline CDR1 and CDR2: SGHRS and YFSETQ. The CDR3 is 15 amino acids. J was trimmed by 5 bases and V by 1 base; bases with no gene match: 5. The CDR3 loop is CASSLLSGGDNEQFF. CDR3 nucleotide sequence: TGCGCCAGCAGCTTGTTATCGGGAGGGGACAATGAGCAGTTCTTC.

This chain joins TRBV5-1 and TRBJ1-1; 8 bases match TRBD1. The CDR3 length is 13 residues. J was trimmed by 3 bases and V by 5 bases; bases with no gene match: 3. From germline, CDR1 is SGHRS and CDR2 YFSETQ. In nucleotides, the CDR3 is TGCGCCAGCAGGGGACAGGCGGACACTGAAGCTTTCTTT. Translating gives CASRGQADTEAFF. The complete variable domain, with remaining parts taken from reference TRBV5-1 and TRBJ1-1, reads KAGVTQTPRYLIKTRGQQVTLSCSPISGHRSVSWYQQTPGQGLQFLFEYFSETQRNKGNFPGRFSGRQFSNSRSEMNVSTLELGDSALYLCASRGQADTEAFFGQGTRLTVV.

The gene calls are TRBV11-2 and TRBJ1-1; D gene uncertain. Germline V gene lookup returns CDR1 SGHAT and CDR2 FQNNGV. With 3 bases removed from V and 0 bases from J, the gap between germline ends came to 8 bases. The CDR3 runs 14 residues. The CDR3 region has the DNA TGTGCCAGCAGCTTGAGGATCATGAACACTGAAGCTTTCTTT. Protein: CASSLRIMNTEAFF.

This rearrangement joins TRBV7-2 to TRBJ2-1; 10 nucleotides line up with TRBD1. Germline V gene lookup returns CDR1 SGHTA and CDR2 FQGNSA. The CDR3 has 14 residues. J gave up 5 bases and V 3 bases, and 1 base lay outside the gene matches. CDR3 region: CASSLGTGDNEQFF. In nucleotides, the CDR3 is TGTGCCAGCAGCTTGGGGACAGGGGACAATGAGCAGTTCTTC.

The rearrangement uses TRBV29-1 and TRBJ1-2, with D unclear. The germline CDR1 and CDR2 sequences are SQVTM and ANQGSEA. Trimming stripped 1 base from V and 7 bases from J, with 10 bases between. CDR3 length: 12 amino acids. CDR3 in DNA: TGCAGCGTTGAAGGAGGCGCGATTGGCTACACCTTC. Its translation is CSVEGGAIGYTF.

The chain joins TRBV11-1 to TRBJ2-2, with 7 nucleotides matching TRBD2. Unmatched junction bases numbered 15, after V lost 6 bases and J lost 8 bases. The CDR3 sequence is 16 residues long. Germline assignment: CDR1 SGHAT and CDR2 FQDESV (reference sequence). Here the CDR3 DNA reads TGTGCCAGCAGACCAACCTTGGGGGAGGGCGCTGGGGAGCTGTTTTTT. Translating it yields CASRPTLGEGAGELFF.

The J gene is TRBJ2-3, the V gene TRBV25-1, with TRBD1 identical over 8 bases. This CDR3 spans 14 amino acids. Trimming removed 4 bases from V and 3 bases from J; junction bases left unmatched: 3. The germline V gene has CDR1 MGHDK and CDR2 SYGVNS. The CDR3 sequence: CASSGHRGTDTQYF. CDR3 DNA: TGTGCCAGCAGTGGTCACAGGGGGACAGATACGCAGTATTTT.

The rearrangement joins TRBV5-1 to TRBJ2-2; D might be TRBD2 (6 bases). V lost 0 bases, J lost 4 bases, and 10 bases lay in between. The CDR3 is 15 amino acids. Germline lookup yields CDR1 SGHRS and CDR2 YFSETQ. CDR3 nucleotides: TGCGCCAGCAGCTTGGCAACTAGCCCCACCGGGGAGCTGTTTTTT. Protein: CASSLATSPTGELFF.

The J gene is TRBJ1-2, the V gene TRBV5-6; D might be TRBD1 (5 bases). The length of the CDR3 is 13 residues. In germline, CDR1 is SGHDT, CDR2 YYEEEE. The V gene lost 0 bases and the J gene lost 2 bases, with 5 bases spanning the gap. The CDR3 loop reads CASSLGQNYGYTF. DNA for the CDR3: TGTGCCAGCAGCTTGGGACAGAACTATGGCTACACCTTC.

The chain joins TRBV2 to TRBJ2-1; 10 bases are a match to TRBD2. The CDR3 runs 15 residues. CDR1 is SNHLY and CDR2 is FYNNEI in the germline V gene. V was pared by 6 bases and J by 9 bases, with 11 bases of the junction left unmatched. The CDR3 DNA is TGTGCCAGCAGGGATCCGGGACTAGCGAAAGGTGAGCAGTTCTTC. It codes for CASRDPGLAKGEQFF.

This clone appeared a few times. The chain combines TRBV30 with TRBJ2-7; D unresolved. This CDR3 contains 16 residues. Germline CDR1 and CDR2: GTSNPN and SVGIG (reference sequence). The ends were cut back, 4 bases at V and 0 bases at J, with 19 bases in the middle. The CDR3 protein is CAWTQFGLFSSYEQYF. The CDR3 DNA reads TGTGCCTGGACCCAGTTTGGGCTTTTTAGCTCCTACGAGCAGTACTTC. Combining the CDR3 with reference TRBV30 and TRBJ2-7 gives the whole variable domain SQTIHQWPATLVQPVGSPLSLECTVEGTSNPNLYWYRQAAGRGLQLLFYSVGIGQISSEVPQNLSASRPQDRQFILSSKKLLLSDSGFYLCAWTQFGLFSSYEQYFGPGTRLTVT.

This clone showed up just once. The chain employs TRBV7-2 and TRBJ2-7, with 11 bases lining up with TRBD2. The V and J ends lost 2 bases and 7 bases, in that order; junction bases with no gene match: 10. Germline CDR1 and CDR2: SGHTA and FQGNSA. The CDR3 length is 16 residues. The CDR3 DNA reads TGTGCCAGCAGCTTAAACAGGGTAGCGGGAGGGGGGGAGCAGTACTTC. Translated: CASSLNRVAGGGEQYF.

The chain has TRBV9 and TRBJ2-3; 13 bases match TRBD2. The CDR3 runs 17 residues. Trimming took 3 bases from V and 1 from J; bases not matched to a gene: 5. CDR1 and CDR2 (germline): SGDLS, YYNGEE. CDR3 amino acids: CASSEGLAGLGTDTQYF. CDR3 coding DNA: TGTGCCAGCAGCGAGGGACTAGCGGGACTGGGCACAGATACGCAGTATTTT.

This clone was detected only once. The V call is TRBV5-6, the J call TRBJ1-6; D gene uncertain. Germline CDR1 is SGHDT and CDR2 is YYEEEE. V dropped 7 bases and J dropped 0 bases, with 8 bases sitting between them. The CDR3 sequence is 14 residues long. CDR3 nucleotide sequence: TGTGCCAGCGGACTTAGCTCCTATAATTCACCCCTCCACTTT. Its translation: CASGLSSYNSPLHF.

DNA of the CDR3: TGTGCCAGCAGTTGGGACTCGTCCTACGAGCAGTACTTC. Translated, it gives CASSWDSSYEQYF. The V and J genes are TRBV28 and TRBJ2-7; D is perhaps TRBD2 (6 bases). The CDR3 sequence is 13 residues long. Germline V gives CDR1 MDHEN, CDR2 SYDVKM. The V end was cut by 4 bases, the J end by 1 base, with 8 bases between.

The rearrangement joins TRBV6-1 to TRBJ2-4; 10 bases are shared with TRBD2. Looked up from germline, CDR1 is MNHNS and CDR2 is SASEGT. Germline trimming cut 9 bases from V and 5 bases from J; bases unmatched to any gene: 1. The CDR3 extends over 12 amino acids. The CDR3 DNA reads as TGTGCCAGTGGACTAGCGGAAAACATTCAGTACTTC. Its protein is CASGLAENIQYF.